This T cell receptor beta chain was captured by sequencing in a study of T cell responses to AZD1222 COVID-19 vaccine. Regarding the study as a whole: Regions 160-218 and 743-854 dominated among vaccine-associated CD4 TCRs spanning spike.

The table came from immunoSEQ multiplex PCR; TCRdb's copy has only in-frame clones and leaves some out. This table holds fewer than 85,000 clones, about nine tenths found once. On this clone: Its matching antigen is unknown.

This specimen consisted of peripheral blood, obtained on day 0 of AZD1222 vaccination. This TCR came from an adult in good health.

CDR3 in amino acids: CASSIRQPQSTDTQYF. CDR3 coding DNA: TGTGCCAGCAGCATTCGACAGCCCCAAAGCACAGATACGCAGTATTTT. V usage is TRBV7-8 and J usage is TRBJ2-3, with a tentative D call TRBD1 (5 bases). The CDR3 is 16 amino acids. Between the trimmed V and J ends, which lost 5 bases and 0 bases, there was a span of 15 bases. CDR1 and CDR2 (germline): SGHVS, FQNEAQ. The complete variable domain, with remaining parts taken from reference TRBV7-8 and TRBJ2-3, reads GAGVSQSPRYKVAKRGQDVALRCDPISGHVSLFWYQQALGQGPEFLTYFQNEAQLDKSGLPSDRFFAERPEGSVSTLKIQRTQQEDSAVYLCASSIRQPQSTDTQYFGPGTRLTVL.